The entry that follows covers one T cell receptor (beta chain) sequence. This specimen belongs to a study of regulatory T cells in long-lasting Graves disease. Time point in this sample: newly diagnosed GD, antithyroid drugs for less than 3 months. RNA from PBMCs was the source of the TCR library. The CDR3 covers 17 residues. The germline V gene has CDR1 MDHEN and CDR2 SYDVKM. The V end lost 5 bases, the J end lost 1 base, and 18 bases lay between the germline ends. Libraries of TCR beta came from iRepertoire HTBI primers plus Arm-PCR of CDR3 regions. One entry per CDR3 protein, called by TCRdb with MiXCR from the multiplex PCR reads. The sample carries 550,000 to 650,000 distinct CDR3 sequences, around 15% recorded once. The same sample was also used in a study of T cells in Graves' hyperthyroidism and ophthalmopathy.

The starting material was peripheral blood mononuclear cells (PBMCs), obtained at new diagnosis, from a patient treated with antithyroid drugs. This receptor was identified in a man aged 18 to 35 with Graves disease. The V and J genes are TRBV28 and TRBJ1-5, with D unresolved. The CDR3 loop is CASSIGVGQGSNQPQHF. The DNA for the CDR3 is TGTGCCAGCAGTATTGGGGTGGGTCAAGGAAGCAATCAGCCCCAGCATTTT.